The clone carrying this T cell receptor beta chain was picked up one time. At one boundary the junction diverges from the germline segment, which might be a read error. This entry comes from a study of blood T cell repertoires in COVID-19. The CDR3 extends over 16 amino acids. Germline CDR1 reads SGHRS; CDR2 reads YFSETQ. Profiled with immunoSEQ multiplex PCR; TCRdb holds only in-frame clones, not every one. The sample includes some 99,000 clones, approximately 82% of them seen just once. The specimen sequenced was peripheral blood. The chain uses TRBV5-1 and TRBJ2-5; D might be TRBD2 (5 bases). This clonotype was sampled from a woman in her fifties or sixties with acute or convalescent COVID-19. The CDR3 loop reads CASSLEVSGAGETQYF. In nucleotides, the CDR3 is TGCGCCAGCAGCTTGGAGGTGTCCGGCGCCGGGGAGACTCAGTACTTC.